This entry lists 30 T cell receptor beta chains sequenced from one sample in a study of blood T cell repertoires in COVID-19. Libraries were prepared by immunoSEQ multiplex PCR; TCRdb keeps only in-frame clonotypes and omits some of them. The sample holds 250,000 to 300,000 clones, approximately 88% seen once. Sequences were obtained from peripheral blood. The origin of the receptors is a woman under 40 who had recovered from COVID-19.

This rearrangement joins TRBV30 to TRBJ1-2; D gene uncertain. Per the germline V gene, CDR1 is GTSNPN and CDR2 is SVGIG (reference sequence). V was cut by 2 bases and J by 8 bases, with 12 bases left in between. The CDR3 is 12 residues long. CDR3 region: CAWSWTPKGYTF. CDR3 nucleotide sequence: TGTGCCTGGAGTTGGACTCCAAAGGGCTACACCTTC.

V is TRBV28 and J is TRBJ2-1; no firm D call. Deletions cut 8 bases from V and 7 bases from J, with 21 bases between. The germline CDR1 and CDR2 sequences are MDHEN and SYDVKM. The CDR3 is 15 residues long. CDR3 region: CASRSTTLRWNEQFF. The CDR3 DNA sequence: TGTGCCAGCCGCTCCACTACCCTCCGGTGGAATGAGCAGTTCTTC. Full variable domain (remainder filled in from reference TRBV28 and TRBJ2-1): DVKVTQSSRYLVKRTGEKVFLECVQDMDHENMFWYRQDPGLGLRLIYFSYDVKMKEKGDIPEGYSVSREKKERFSLILESASTNQTSMYLCASRSTTLRWNEQFFGPGTRLTVL.

The chain recombines TRBV25-1 with TRBJ2-7, with 7 bases identical to TRBD1. CDR3 size: 10 residues. Per the germline V gene, CDR1 is MGHDK and CDR2 is SYGVNS. Trimming cost V 9 bases and J 7 bases; bases outside gene matches: 3. CDR3 amino acids: CASTGDEQYF. In DNA form, the CDR3 reads TGTGCCAGTACAGGGGATGAGCAGTACTTC.

CDR3 nucleotides: TGTGCCAGCCAGGGTGGAGTAACGCGGGAAAAACTGTTTTTT. This sequence encodes CASQGGVTREKLFF. V gene TRBV28 combines with J gene TRBJ1-4, with D perhaps matching TRBD1 (5 bases). The CDR3 consists of 14 residues. V gave up 8 bases and J gave up 8 bases, with 18 bases separating them. Germline loops: CDR1 MDHEN, CDR2 SYDVKM. The full variable domain, completed using reference TRBV28 and TRBJ1-4, is DVKVTQSSRYLVKRTGEKVFLECVQDMDHENMFWYRQDPGLGLRLIYFSYDVKMKEKGDIPEGYSVSREKKERFSLILESASTNQTSMYLCASQGGVTREKLFFGSGTQLSVL.

The V call is TRBV20-1, the J call TRBJ2-7; D is possibly TRBD1 (5 bases). Trimming cost V 7 bases and J 4 bases, with 11 bases left between them. The germline V gene has CDR1 DFQATT and CDR2 SNEGSKA (reference sequence). The length of the CDR3 is 11 residues. The CDR3 bases are TGCAGTGGGACACCAGATTACGAGCAGTACTTC. It translates to CSGTPDYEQYF.

The chain has TRBV5-6 and TRBJ1-6; 7 bases are a match to TRBD1. With 4 bases clipped from V and 6 bases from J, the junction kept 10 bases outside the gene matches. In germline, CDR1 is SGHDT, CDR2 YYEEEE. The CDR3 spans 16 residues. CDR3 amino acids: CASSHRGWSFNSPLHF. CDR3 in DNA: TGTGCCAGCAGCCACAGGGGATGGTCATTTAATTCACCCCTCCACTTT.

The gene calls are TRBV5-1 and TRBJ1-2; possible D gene TRBD1, 6 bases. There are 14 residues in the CDR3. Trimming stripped 2 bases from V and 5 bases from J, with 13 bases between. Germline V gives CDR1 SGHRS, CDR2 YFSETQ. The CDR3 spells CASSFPGEAYGYTF. CDR3 DNA sequence: TGCGCCAGCAGCTTTCCAGGGGAAGCATATGGCTACACCTTC. The full variable domain, in which reference TRBV5-1 and TRBJ1-2 provide the parts outside the CDR3, is KAGVTQTPRYLIKTRGQQVTLSCSPISGHRSVSWYQQTPGQGLQFLFEYFSETQRNKGNFPGRFSGRQFSNSRSEMNVSTLELGDSALYLCASSFPGEAYGYTFGSGTRLTVV.

This chain links TRBV27 with TRBJ2-7; 8 nucleotides line up with TRBD1. The CDR3 extends over 14 amino acids. In germline, CDR1 is MNHEY, CDR2 SMNVEV (reference sequence). Trimming removed 5 bases from V and 6 bases from J; junction bases left unmatched: 9. CDR3 sequence (DNA): TGTGCCAGCAGTGGAACAGGGGGGTTTAGCGAGCAGTACTTC. It yields the protein CASSGTGGFSEQYF.

This clone was counted a single time. V usage is TRBV7-8 and J usage is TRBJ2-1, with 10 bases matching TRBD2. Per germline, CDR1 SGHVS and CDR2 FQNEAQ. With 3 bases clipped from V and 7 bases from J, the junction kept 6 bases outside the gene matches. CDR3 length: 15 amino acids. DNA for the CDR3: TGTGCCAGCAGCTTCGAGCGGGGGGGCCGGAATGAGCAGTTCTTC. Its protein product is CASSFERGGRNEQFF.

The chain joins TRBV10-3 to TRBJ2-1, with 8 bases fitting TRBD1. Germline V gene lookup returns CDR1 ENHRY and CDR2 SYGVKD. The CDR3 sequence is 18 residues long. Losses at the gene ends were 2 bases for V and 8 bases for J; bases not matched to a gene: 17. CDR3 residues: CAISEPGAISTGGDEQFF. DNA of the CDR3: TGTGCCATCAGTGAGCCGGGCGCAATAAGTACAGGGGGTGATGAGCAGTTCTTC.

The V gene is TRBV27, the J gene TRBJ2-3; the D is unclear. CDR1 and CDR2 from the germline V gene are MNHEY and SMNVEV (reference sequence). This CDR3 comprises 14 residues. V lost 0 bases and J lost 3, with 7 bases in between. The DNA for the CDR3 is TGTGCCAGCAGTTTATCGGCGGATACAGATACGCAGTATTTT. Amino acid sequence: CASSLSADTDTQYF.

The chain has TRBV24-1 and TRBJ1-2, with TRBD1 identical over 7 bases. The CDR3 spans 14 residues. In germline, CDR1 is KGHDR, CDR2 SFDVKD. V lost 4 bases, J lost 4 bases, and 5 bases stayed unmatched. The CDR3 DNA sequence: TGTGCCACCAGTGACCCGGGACAGATCTATGGCTACACCTTC. Amino acids: CATSDPGQIYGYTF.

J is TRBJ2-5 and V is TRBV2; TRBD2 aligns across 14 bases. Trimming removed 9 bases from V and 3 bases from J; junction bases left unmatched: 0. CDR1 and CDR2 from the germline V gene are SNHLY and FYNNEI. The CDR3 totals 13 residues. The DNA for the CDR3 is TGTGCCAGGACTAGCGGGAGGGAAGAGACCCAGTACTTC. This sequence encodes CARTSGREETQYF. Full variable domain (remainder filled in from reference TRBV2 and TRBJ2-5): EPEVTQTPSHQVTQMGQEVILRCVPISNHLYFYWYRQILGQKVEFLVSFYNNEISEKSEIFDDQFSVERPDGSNFTLKIRSTKLEDSAMYFCARTSGREETQYFGPGTRLLVL.

The chain combines TRBV28 with TRBJ1-1; TRBD1 aligns across 8 bases. V gave up 10 bases and J gave up 5 bases; unmatched junction bases: 6. Germline V gene sequence: CDR1 MDHEN, CDR2 SYDVKM. This CDR3 spans 12 amino acids. In DNA, the CDR3 is TGTGCCACCGGACAGGGAAAAACTGAAGCTTTCTTT. Its protein is CATGQGKTEAFF.

The chain links TRBV7-7 to TRBJ2-1, with D maybe TRBD2 (6 bases). Per the germline V gene, CDR1 is SSHAT and CDR2 is FNYEAQ (reference sequence). CDR3 size: 14 residues. V lost 0 bases, J lost 4 bases, and 7 bases lay in between. The CDR3 here is CASSLAGGYNEQFF. The DNA of the CDR3 is TGTGCCAGCAGCTTAGCGGGGGGTTACAATGAGCAGTTCTTC.

The J gene is TRBJ2-7, the V gene TRBV30; TRBD1 is a possible D gene (6 bases). Looked up from germline, CDR1 is GTSNPN and CDR2 is SVGIG (reference sequence). The CDR3 extends over 17 amino acids. Deletions cut 1 base from V and 6 bases from J, with 25 bases between. CDR3 in amino acids: CAWSGTRTDRFRGEQYF. The CDR3 DNA sequence: TGTGCCTGGAGTGGGACAAGAACCGACAGGTTTCGGGGCGAGCAGTACTTC.

The table lists this clone with a few counts. This chain connects TRBV28 to TRBJ2-1, with TRBD2 matching over 11 bases. The V and J ends lost 2 bases and 7 bases, in that order; junction bases with no gene match: 10. Per germline, CDR1 MDHEN and CDR2 SYDVKM. CDR3 length: 17 amino acids. The CDR3: CASSLLASGGSVNEQFF. CDR3 nucleotide sequence: TGTGCCAGCAGTTTACTTGCTAGCGGGGGGTCCGTAAATGAGCAGTTCTTC.

V gene TRBV7-9 combines with J gene TRBJ2-1; 11 bases are shared with TRBD2. There are 15 residues in the CDR3. Losses at the gene ends were 3 bases for V and 10 bases for J; bases not matched to a gene: 8. Germline values: CDR1 SEHNR, CDR2 FQNEAQ (reference sequence). CDR3 sequence reads: CASSFSGGGLDEQFF. CDR3 DNA sequence: TGTGCCAGCAGCTTTAGCGGGGGGGGTTTAGACGAGCAGTTCTTC.

V and J are TRBV11-3 and TRBJ1-1; a weak D match, TRBD1 (6 bases). Trimming took 2 bases from V and 7 from J, leaving 11 bases between them. Germline loops: CDR1 SGHNT, CDR2 YENEEA. The CDR3 extends over 13 amino acids. The CDR3 sequence is CASSLSRTDEAFF. CDR3 sequence (DNA): TGTGCCAGCAGCTTATCTAGGACAGATGAAGCTTTCTTT.

The rearrangement joins TRBV5-1 to TRBJ2-7; no clear D. The CDR3 covers 14 residues. V was clipped by 4 bases and J by 2 bases, with 13 bases between them. Germline CDR1 is SGHRS and CDR2 is YFSETQ. CDR3 region: CASSVVKPPYEQYF. The CDR3 DNA reads TGCGCCAGCAGCGTGGTGAAGCCGCCCTACGAGCAGTACTTC.

The rearrangement uses TRBV25-1 and TRBJ2-2, with TRBD1 identical over 8 bases. The ends lost 4 bases at V and 4 bases at J; junction bases unmatched: 8. This CDR3 comprises 16 residues. Germline V gives CDR1 MGHDK, CDR2 SYGVNS. The CDR3 bases are TGTGCCAGCAGTGCTCGGACAGGGTCGGGCACCGGGGAGCTGTTTTTT. Its protein product is CASSARTGSGTGELFF.

This clone was seen a single time. The chain has TRBV2 and TRBJ1-2; D is perhaps TRBD1 (6 bases). The CDR3 is made up of 13 amino acids. V was cut by 4 bases and J by 8 bases, with 14 bases left in between. CDR1 is SNHLY and CDR2 is FYNNEI in the germline V gene. The CDR3 sequence: CASSVNRVGGYTF. CDR3 nucleotides: TGTGCCAGCAGTGTAAACAGGGTCGGCGGCTACACCTTC.

The rearrangement uses TRBV6-6 and TRBJ1-1, with 7 positions matching TRBD1. Trimming removed 7 bases from V and 1 base from J; junction bases left unmatched: 3. Per germline, CDR1 MNHNY and CDR2 SVGAGI (reference sequence). This CDR3 is built from 13 residues. CDR3 bases: TGTGCCAGCAAAGGGGGCGCGAACACTGAAGCTTTCTTT. Translated: CASKGGANTEAFF.

The chain combines TRBV6-2 or TRBV6-3 with TRBJ1-2; TRBD1 aligns across 7 bases. Germline lookup yields CDR1 MNHEY and CDR2 SVGEGT. Trimming at V came to 6 bases and at J to 8 bases, leaving 6 bases not matched to a gene. The CDR3 is 12 amino acids. The CDR3 region has the DNA TGTGCCAGCAGCGACAGGGTTGAAGGCTACACCTTC. This gives the protein CASSDRVEGYTF.

This chain joins TRBV2 and TRBJ1-2, with a tentative D call TRBD1 (6 bases). CDR1 is SNHLY, CDR2 FYNNEI, per germline. The CDR3 is 15 residues long. Trimming stripped 9 bases from V and 1 base from J, with 18 bases between. The CDR3 loop is CARNGPDSYNYGYTF. The CDR3 region has the DNA TGTGCCAGGAACGGCCCGGACAGCTATAACTATGGCTACACCTTC.

This rearrangement joins TRBV5-4 to TRBJ1-2; tentatively, D is TRBD1 (6 bases). Germline CDR1 and CDR2: SGHNT and YYREEE (reference sequence). The CDR3 extends over 13 amino acids. Trimming left V 7 bases short and J 6 bases short, with 16 bases between. The CDR3 DNA reads TGTGCCAGCGGCGGCCGGGACATTGATGGCTACACCTTC. Its protein is CASGGRDIDGYTF.

This chain links TRBV15 with TRBJ2-1, with TRBD1 identical over 10 bases. This CDR3 is built from 16 residues. V lost 0 bases, J lost 7 bases, and 6 bases stayed unmatched. CDR1 is LNHNV and CDR2 is YYDKDF in the germline V gene (reference sequence). CDR3 bases: TGTGCCACCAGCAGAGATCGGGGGACAGGGGTAAATGAGCAGTTCTTC. It encodes CATSRDRGTGVNEQFF.

The chain carries TRBV6-5 and TRBJ1-6; 7 bases fit TRBD1. The CDR3 covers 15 residues. The germline gives CDR1 MNHEY, CDR2 SVGAGI. V shed 5 bases and J 4 bases; nucleotides not matched to a gene: 5. CDR3 residues: CASSIRDSYNSPLHF. CDR3 nucleotides: TGTGCCAGCAGTATCCGGGACAGTTATAATTCACCCCTCCACTTT.

V usage is TRBV7-9 and J usage is TRBJ1-1, with 9 bases lining up with TRBD1. Germline V gene lookup returns CDR1 SEHNR and CDR2 FQNEAQ (reference sequence). V trimming: 1 base; J trimming: 3 bases; junction bases outside the gene matches: 3. The CDR3 sequence is 15 residues long. The CDR3, as DNA: TGTGCCAGCAGCTTAGGGCGGACAGGGGACACTGAAGCTTTCTTT. It yields the protein CASSLGRTGDTEAFF. Complete variable domain (other parts from reference TRBV7-9 and TRBJ1-1): DTGVSQNPRHKITKRGQNVTFRCDPISEHNRLYWYRQTLGQGPEFLTYFQNEAQLEKSRLLSDRFSAERPKGSFSTLEIQRTEQGDSAMYLCASSLGRTGDTEAFFGQGTRLTVV.

The V gene is TRBV9, the J gene TRBJ2-7; 10 nucleotides align to TRBD2. Germline V gene lookup returns CDR1 SGDLS and CDR2 YYNGEE. The CDR3 extends over 15 amino acids. J gave up 3 bases and V 0 bases, and 3 bases lay outside the gene matches. The CDR3 is CASSVGSGGVYEQYF. DNA for the CDR3: TGTGCCAGCAGCGTAGGCAGCGGGGGGGTCTACGAGCAGTACTTC.